The T cell receptor beta chain described here comes from a study of cytomegalovirus exposure and HLA in healthy donors. PCR was performed using 60 Vbeta and 13 Jbeta primers. Data came from immunoSEQ multiplex PCR; TCRdb stores just in-frame clones and leaves some out. The sample lists about 190,000 clones; approximately 11% were seen once. Overall study results and limits: Among TCR sequences, most were rare, though some public TCRs appeared in many donors. Confirmation was obtained in vitro that a few CMV-associated chains are specific for CMV antigens. Several of the most significant clusters appeared linked to common viral pathogens, based on a later analysis.

V was cut by 4 bases and J by 0 bases, with 8 bases left in between. Germline-derived CDR1 and CDR2 are SGHTS and YDEGEE. The CDR3 totals 14 residues. A remark on this clone: Antigen: not known.

This chain links TRBV5-8 with TRBJ1-5, with no clear D. The clonotype comes from a man aged 50-59 years in good health and CMV-seropositive. Sequenced: PBMCs. This CDR3 is CASSGQFSNQPQHF. CDR3 DNA: TGTGCCAGCAGCGGCCAGTTTAGCAATCAGCCCCAGCATTTT.